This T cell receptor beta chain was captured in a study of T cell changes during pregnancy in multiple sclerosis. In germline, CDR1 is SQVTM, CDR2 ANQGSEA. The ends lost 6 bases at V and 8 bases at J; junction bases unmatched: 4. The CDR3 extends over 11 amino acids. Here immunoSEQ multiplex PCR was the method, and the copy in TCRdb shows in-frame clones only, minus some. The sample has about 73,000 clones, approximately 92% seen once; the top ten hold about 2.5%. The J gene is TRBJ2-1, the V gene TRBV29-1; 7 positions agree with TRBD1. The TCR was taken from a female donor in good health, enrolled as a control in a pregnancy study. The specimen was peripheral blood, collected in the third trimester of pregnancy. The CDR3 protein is CSVGTADEQFF. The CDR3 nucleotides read TGCAGCGTGGGGACAGCGGATGAGCAGTTCTTC.